This is a list of T cell receptor beta chains from one sample in a study of T cell responses to AZD1222 COVID-19 vaccine. The method was immunoSEQ multiplex PCR; TCRdb's version includes in-frame clones alone and lacks a portion of them. Of 150,000 or so clones listed, about nine tenths are singletons. The sequencing used peripheral blood, collected after recovery from COVID-19. Receptors were obtained from an adult who had recovered from COVID-19. Both conserved end residues are part of each CDR3. The order of the fields is J gene, D gene, V gene, clone size, CDR3 protein, CDR3 DNA. The D gene is left open where the match is weak. Only part of the rows carry a size: once, few, many, or a class if the clone is expanded.

J: TRBJ2-2
D: NA
V: TRBV14
size: NA
CDR3: CASSQEHTGELFF
DNA: TGTGCCAGCAGCCAAGAGCACACCGGGGAGCTGTTTTTT

J: TRBJ2-5
D: TRBD2
V: TRBV4-1
size: NA
CDR3: CASSQSGLAVEETQYF
DNA: TGCGCCAGCAGCCAATCGGGACTAGCGGTGGAAGAGACCCAGTACTTC

J: TRBJ1-4
D: NA
V: TRBV19
size: NA
CDR3: CASSIGVTNEKLFF
DNA: TGTGCCAGTAGTATCGGGGTAACTAATGAAAAACTGTTTTTT

J: TRBJ1-2
D: NA
V: TRBV2
size: NA
CDR3: CASSVTMQGTYGYTF
DNA: TGTGCCAGCAGTGTCACCATGCAGGGGACCTATGGCTACACCTTC

J: TRBJ2-1
D: NA
V: TRBV7-9
size: NA
CDR3: CASSLGNSHEQFF
DNA: TGTGCCAGCAGCTTAGGGAACAGTCATGAGCAGTTCTTC

J: TRBJ1-2
D: NA
V: TRBV12-3/TRBV12-4
size: NA
CDR3: CASSLEPYYGYTF
DNA: TGTGCCAGCAGTTTGGAACCATACTATGGCTACACCTTC

J: TRBJ2-7
D: NA
V: TRBV7-2
size: NA
CDR3: CASSRNVAYEQYF
DNA: TGTGCCAGCAGCCGGAATGTCGCCTACGAGCAGTACTTC

J: TRBJ2-7
D: TRBD1
V: TRBV9
size: NA
CDR3: CASSPGTGVLGVYEQYF
DNA: TGTGCCAGCAGCCCCGGGACAGGGGTTTTAGGTGTCTACGAGCAGTACTTC

J: TRBJ2-5
D: TRBD2
V: TRBV5-1
size: NA
CDR3: CASSLEGSGGTSQETQYF
DNA: TGCGCCAGCAGCTTGGAGGGTAGCGGGGGGACCTCCCAAGAGACCCAGTACTTC

J: TRBJ2-5
D: NA
V: TRBV7-6
size: NA
CDR3: CASSAESGPQETQYF
DNA: TGTGCCAGCAGCGCCGAATCCGGGCCCCAAGAGACCCAGTACTTC

J: TRBJ2-5
D: TRBD2
V: TRBV28
size: NA
CDR3: CASSLMTSGRIETQYF
DNA: TGTGCCAGCAGTTTAATGACTAGCGGGAGAATAGAGACCCAGTACTTC

J: TRBJ1-6
D: NA
V: TRBV10-3
size: NA
CDR3: CAPPRKNSPLHF
DNA: TGTGCCCCTCCCAGGAAAAATTCACCCCTCCACTTT

J: TRBJ2-2
D: TRBD2
V: TRBV9
size: NA
CDR3: CASSVGLAGGPSMNTGELFF
DNA: TGTGCCAGCAGCGTAGGACTAGCGGGAGGGCCATCCATGAACACCGGGGAGCTGTTTTTT

J: TRBJ2-5
D: NA
V: TRBV5-1
size: NA
CDR3: CASSDLGTQYF
DNA: TGCGCCAGCAGCGACTTGGGGACCCAGTACTTC

J: TRBJ2-3
D: NA
V: TRBV7-9
size: NA
CDR3: CASSQGHGTDTQYF
DNA: TGTGCCAGCAGCCAAGGACACGGCACAGATACGCAGTATTTT

J: TRBJ1-1
D: NA
V: TRBV6-2/TRBV6-3
size: NA
CDR3: CASSYSGPREAFF
DNA: TGTGCCAGCAGTTACTCCGGCCCTCGGGAAGCTTTCTTT

J: TRBJ1-1
D: TRBD1
V: TRBV14
size: NA
CDR3: CASSLTGGTEAFF
DNA: TGTGCCAGCAGCCTGACAGGGGGCACTGAAGCTTTCTTT

J: TRBJ2-1
D: TRBD2
V: TRBV3-1/TRBV3-2
size: NA
CDR3: CASSQSGGAYNEQFF
DNA: TGTGCCAGCAGCCAAAGCGGGGGGGCCTACAATGAGCAGTTCTTC

J: TRBJ1-4
D: TRBD1
V: TRBV7-2
size: NA
CDR3: CASSSRGREKLFF
DNA: TGTGCCAGCAGCTCCAGGGGGAGGGAAAAACTGTTTTTT

J: TRBJ2-2
D: NA
V: TRBV6-2/TRBV6-3
size: NA
CDR3: CASSSRTPSDTGELFF
DNA: TGTGCCAGCAGTTCCCGGACCCCGAGCGACACCGGGGAGCTGTTTTTT

J: TRBJ1-5
D: NA
V: TRBV5-1
size: NA
CDR3: CASSLKGSDQPQHF
DNA: TGCGCCAGCAGCTTGAAGGGGTCCGATCAGCCCCAGCATTTT

J: TRBJ2-7
D: TRBD1
V: TRBV6-1
size: NA
CDR3: CASSVVYPGQGWMQYF
DNA: TGTGCCAGCAGTGTGGTATACCCGGGACAGGGGTGGATGCAGTACTTC

J: TRBJ2-7
D: TRBD1
V: TRBV28
size: NA
CDR3: CASSLGQHYEQYF
DNA: TGTGCCAGCAGTTTGGGACAGCACTACGAGCAGTACTTC

J: TRBJ2-7
D: NA
V: TRBV28
size: few
CDR3: CASSLRSLEISRPEQYF
DNA: TGTGCCAGCAGTTTAAGGTCACTCGAGATCTCCCGTCCCGAGCAGTACTTC